Below, 9 T cell receptor beta chains from the same sample are listed, as sequenced in a study of response to subunit inactivated influenza vaccine. TCRdb re-called the RT-PCR reads through MiXCR, storing one row per CDR3 protein. The sample contains about 570,000 distinct CDR3 sequences, about 10% of which appear only once. These sequences were also reported in another study, on T cells expressing NK-cell markers. Turning to that study: TCR beta cDNA was generated via 5'RACE template switching incorporating UMIs.

The material sequenced was PBMCs from blood, taken on the day of vaccination. These receptors all stem from a man in his forties or fifties who received an inactivated influenza vaccine.

This clonotype was detected ten times or more. The V call is TRBV7-6, the J call TRBJ2-7; 7 positions match TRBD1. The J segment lost 3 bases and the V segment lost 1 base, leaving 3 bases of the junction unmatched. Germline lookup yields CDR1 SGHVS and CDR2 FNYEAQ. CDR3 size: 14 residues. CDR3 in amino acids: CASSLGTGLYEQYF. The CDR3 region has the DNA TGTGCCAGCAGCTTAGGGACAGGCCTCTACGAGCAGTACTTC.

This rearrangement joins TRBV2 to TRBJ1-2; no clear D. The V gene's germline CDR1 is SNHLY and CDR2 FYNNEI. Trimming took 6 bases from V and 7 from J, leaving 18 bases between them. The CDR3 has 14 amino acids. CDR3 nucleotide sequence: TGTGCCAGCAGAAAACACGGGGATATTTCTGGCTACACCTTC. Translated, it gives CASRKHGDISGYTF. The full variable domain, in which reference TRBV2 and TRBJ1-2 provide the parts outside the CDR3, is EPEVTQTPSHQVTQMGQEVILRCVPISNHLYFYWYRQILGQKVEFLVSFYNNEISEKSEIFDDQFSVERPDGSNFTLKIRSTKLEDSAMYFCASRKHGDISGYTFGSGTRLTVV.

This rearrangement joins TRBV6-1 to TRBJ2-2; 8 positions match TRBD1. This CDR3 has 14 amino acids. Trimming cost V 6 bases and J 7 bases; bases outside gene matches: 7. CDR1 and CDR2 (germline): MNHNS, SASEGT. The CDR3 sequence: CASSPGQVYGELFF. DNA of the CDR3: TGTGCCAGCAGCCCGGGACAGGTTTACGGGGAGCTGTTTTTT.

The table lists this clonotype with a few counts. The genes are TRBV10-3 and TRBJ1-2; 8 bases fit TRBD1. The junction had 8 bases not matched to a gene; V was cut back by 7 bases and J by 4 bases. Germline CDR1 ENHRY, CDR2 SYGVKD. The CDR3 totals 14 residues. CDR3 in DNA: TGTGCCATCAAGGATACAGGGGGTTCCTATGGCTACACCTTC. It yields the protein CAIKDTGGSYGYTF.

CDR3 amino acids: CASSLSWAIQYF. For the CDR3, the DNA is TGTGCCAGCAGCTTATCTTGGGCCATTCAGTACTTC. V and J are TRBV7-8 and TRBJ2-4; D is unresolved. The CDR3 is made up of 12 amino acids. Trimming pared 2 bases from V and 9 bases from J, leaving 8 bases between. Germline V lookup: CDR1 SGHVS, CDR2 FQNEAQ.

CDR3 DNA sequence: TGCGCCAGCAGCTTTGGGTCGGGTGACCAGTACTTC. It is translated as CASSFGSGDQYF. V and J are TRBV5-1 and TRBJ2-5, with unresolved D. With 2 bases removed from V and 10 bases from J, the gap between germline ends came to 12 bases. The CDR3 runs to 12 residues. The germline V gene encodes CDR1 SGHRS and CDR2 YFSETQ.

This chain uses TRBV7-2 with TRBJ1-4; TRBD1 matches at 10 bases. V shed 5 bases and J 6 bases; nucleotides not matched to a gene: 3. The CDR3 extends over 14 amino acids. Germline V CDR1 and CDR2: SGHTA, FQGNSA. CDR3 coding DNA: TGTGCCAGCAGCCGACAGGGGGCAGATGAAAAACTGTTTTTT. It encodes CASSRQGADEKLFF.

The chain combines TRBV11-1 with TRBJ2-1, with D possibly matching TRBD2 (5 bases). The germline V gene has CDR1 SGHAT and CDR2 FQDESV (reference sequence). CDR3 size: 17 residues. Deletions cut 6 bases from V and 0 bases from J, with 18 bases between. DNA of the CDR3: TGTGCCAGCAGGAGCCGGGATGGCCTCTGCTCCTACAATGAGCAGTTCTTC. Its protein is CASRSRDGLCSYNEQFF.

This rearrangement joins TRBV14 to TRBJ2-4; the D gene is possibly TRBD1 (6 bases). The V end was cut by 4 bases, the J end by 0 bases, with 19 bases between. Germline V CDR1 and CDR2: SGHDN, FVKESK. This CDR3 has 18 residues. This CDR3 is CASSPRNLTGLAKNIQYF. The CDR3 DNA follows: TGTGCCAGCAGCCCCCGAAATCTGACAGGATTAGCCAAAAACATTCAGTACTTC.